This T cell receptor (beta chain) was sequenced in a study of blood T cells in healthy people across ages. Remarks on this clonotype: Antigen specificity is unknown.

Findings and limits, study-wide: There were more naive CD4+ cells and higher diversity in long-lived donors than in aged donors. Unsorted PBMC material precluded a definitive naive versus antigen-experienced comparison. Diversity figures based on one million T cells were deemed too low.

The germline V gene has CDR1 DFQATT and CDR2 SNEGSKA (reference sequence). Trimming shortened V by 6 bases and J by 1 base, and 7 bases separated the two germline ends. The length of the CDR3 is 13 residues. Then a second PCR, running roughly 7 to 11 cycles, was carried out with a sample-barcoded 5' primer and a J-beta primer mix. TCRdb used MiXCR to reprocess the 5' RACE reads, holding one entry per CDR3 protein. The repertoire has hundreds of thousands of distinct CDR3 sequences, roughly 27% of them found once; the top ten carry roughly 30%. The V gene is TRBV20-1, the J gene TRBJ2-6; perhaps TRBD2 as D (6 bases). The sample consisted of blood. The sequence was collected from a woman between 65 and 79 years old in good health. CDR3 loop: CSAEGSGANVLTF. The CDR3 DNA sequence: TGCAGTGCGGAGGGTTCTGGGGCCAACGTCCTGACTTTC.